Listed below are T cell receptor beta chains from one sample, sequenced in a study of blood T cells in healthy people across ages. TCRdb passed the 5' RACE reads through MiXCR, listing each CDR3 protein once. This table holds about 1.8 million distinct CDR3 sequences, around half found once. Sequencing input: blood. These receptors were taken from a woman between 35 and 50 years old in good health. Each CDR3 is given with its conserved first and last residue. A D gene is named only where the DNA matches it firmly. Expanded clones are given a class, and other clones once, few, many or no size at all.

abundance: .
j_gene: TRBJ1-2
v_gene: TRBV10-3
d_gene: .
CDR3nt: TGTGCCATCAGTGAGGAAGGCTATGGCTACACCTTC
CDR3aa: CAISEEGYGYTF

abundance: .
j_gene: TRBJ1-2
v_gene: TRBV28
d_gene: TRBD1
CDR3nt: TGTGCCAGTATAGTCAGGACAGGGGTGGGTGGCTACACCTTC
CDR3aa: CASIVRTGVGGYTF

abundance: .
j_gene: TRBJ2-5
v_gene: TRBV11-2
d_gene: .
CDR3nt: TGTGCCAGCAGCCCGACGACTAGGCTGGAGACCCAGTACTTC
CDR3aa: CASSPTTRLETQYF

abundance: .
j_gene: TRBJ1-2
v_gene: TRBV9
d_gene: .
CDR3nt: TGTGCCAGCAGCGTAGGAGTAACGGACGGCTACACCTTC
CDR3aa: CASSVGVTDGYTF

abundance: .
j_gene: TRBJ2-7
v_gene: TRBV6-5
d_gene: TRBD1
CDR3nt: TGTGCCAGCAGTATCCTACAGGGGAGCTCCTACGAGCAGTACTTC
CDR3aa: CASSILQGSSYEQYF

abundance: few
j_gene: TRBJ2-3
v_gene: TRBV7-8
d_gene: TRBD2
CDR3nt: TGTGCCAGCAGCTTATGGACTAGCCTCAACACGGATACGCAGTATTTT
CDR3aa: CASSLWTSLNTDTQYF

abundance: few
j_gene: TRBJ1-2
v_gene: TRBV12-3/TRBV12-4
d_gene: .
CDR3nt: TGTGCCAGCAACCCTGGGGTTAACTATGGCTACACCTTC
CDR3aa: CASNPGVNYGYTF

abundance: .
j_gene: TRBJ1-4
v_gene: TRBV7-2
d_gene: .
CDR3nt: TGTGCCAGCAGCTTAAGTTCAGGGTTTTCGGAAAAACTGTTTTTT
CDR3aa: CASSLSSGFSEKLFF

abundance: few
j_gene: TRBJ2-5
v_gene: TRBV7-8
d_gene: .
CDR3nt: TGTGCCAGCAGCTTAGTTCTGACGGGAGAGACCCAGTACTTC
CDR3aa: CASSLVLTGETQYF

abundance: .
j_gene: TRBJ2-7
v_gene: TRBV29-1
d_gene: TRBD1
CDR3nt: TGCAGCGTTGAGAACAGGGGACGTTACAATGAGCAGTACTTC
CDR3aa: CSVENRGRYNEQYF

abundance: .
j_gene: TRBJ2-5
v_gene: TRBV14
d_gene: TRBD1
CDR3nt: TGTGCCAGCAGCCAAGGGGCCACAGGGGGAGAGACCCAGTACTTC
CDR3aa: CASSQGATGGETQYF

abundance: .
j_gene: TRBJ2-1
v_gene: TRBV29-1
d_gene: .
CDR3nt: TGCAGCGTCTCCCGGTCGGCGGGGGAGCAGTTCTTC
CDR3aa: CSVSRSAGEQFF

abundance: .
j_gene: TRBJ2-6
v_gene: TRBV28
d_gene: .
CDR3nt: TGTGCCAGCACCTGGAGCAGCCCTGGGGCCAACGTCCTGACTTTC
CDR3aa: CASTWSSPGANVLTF

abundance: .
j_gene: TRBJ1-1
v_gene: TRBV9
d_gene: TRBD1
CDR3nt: TGTGCCAGCAGCGTAGACACCGGGACAGGGGAAGAAGCTTTCTTT
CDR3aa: CASSVDTGTGEEAFF

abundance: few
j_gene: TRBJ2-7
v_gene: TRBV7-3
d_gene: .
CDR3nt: TGTGCCAGCAGCCCCGGGAGCGGGTCCACCTACGAGCAGTACTTC
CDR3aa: CASSPGSGSTYEQYF

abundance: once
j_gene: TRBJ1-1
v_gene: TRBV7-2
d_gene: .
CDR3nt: TGTGCTAGCACCCAAGAACCCACAGGTTACACTGAAGCTTTCTTT
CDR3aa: CASTQEPTGYTEAFF

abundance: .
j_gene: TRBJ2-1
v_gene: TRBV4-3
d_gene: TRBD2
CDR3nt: TGCGCCAGCAGCCCCCAGCTAGCGGGGGGGGCCAATGAGCAGTTCTTC
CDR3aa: CASSPQLAGGANEQFF

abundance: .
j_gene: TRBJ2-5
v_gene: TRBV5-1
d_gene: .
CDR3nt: TGCGCCAGCAGCTTGGCCCGAGGACAGACAGAGACCCAGTACTTC
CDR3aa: CASSLARGQTETQYF

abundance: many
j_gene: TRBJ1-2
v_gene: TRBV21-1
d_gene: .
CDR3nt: TGTGCCAGCAGCCCGCATGCACAGGGTTTTCATCCCTATGGCTACACCTTC
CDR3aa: CASSPHAQGFHPYGYTF

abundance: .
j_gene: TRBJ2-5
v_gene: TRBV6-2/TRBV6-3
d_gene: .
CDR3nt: TGTGCCAGCAGTTATGAAGGGATCTTAGAGACCCAGTACTTC
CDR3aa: CASSYEGILETQYF

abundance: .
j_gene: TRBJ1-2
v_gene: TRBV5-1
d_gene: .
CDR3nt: TGCGCCAGCAGCTTTAGGACCCACGGGGGCTACACCTTC
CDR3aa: CASSFRTHGGYTF

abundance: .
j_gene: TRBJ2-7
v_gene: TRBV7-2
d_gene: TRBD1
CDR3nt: TGTGCCAGCAGGCATTCCGGGACAGGGTTAAACGAGCAGTACTTC
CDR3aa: CASRHSGTGLNEQYF

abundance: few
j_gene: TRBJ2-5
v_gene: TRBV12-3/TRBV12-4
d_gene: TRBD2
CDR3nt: TGTGCCAGCAGTTTAGAAATGACTAGCGGGGTGGAAGAGACCCAGTACTTC
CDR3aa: CASSLEMTSGVEETQYF

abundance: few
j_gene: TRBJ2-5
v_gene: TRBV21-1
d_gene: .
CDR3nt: TGTGCCAGCAGACCAGCCCAGGGTGAGACCCAGTACTTC
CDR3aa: CASRPAQGETQYF

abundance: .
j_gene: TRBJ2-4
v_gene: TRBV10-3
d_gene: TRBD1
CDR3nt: TGTGCCATCAGCCCGGGACAGGGGATGGGGGAGGCCAAAAACATTCAGTACTTC
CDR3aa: CAISPGQGMGEAKNIQYF

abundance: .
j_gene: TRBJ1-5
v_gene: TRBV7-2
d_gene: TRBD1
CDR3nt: TGTGCCAGCAGCCACTCACAGGGGTTAACGCCCCAGCATTTT
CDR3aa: CASSHSQGLTPQHF

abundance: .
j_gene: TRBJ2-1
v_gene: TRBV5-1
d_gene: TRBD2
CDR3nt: TGCGCCAGCAGCTCAAAATGGACTAGCGGGGGGGTTTGGAATGAGCAGTTCTTC
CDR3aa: CASSSKWTSGGVWNEQFF

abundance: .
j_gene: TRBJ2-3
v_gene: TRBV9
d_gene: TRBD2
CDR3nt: TGTGCCAGCAGCGGGGCCCGGAGCGGGGGGGTCACAGATACGCAGTATTTT
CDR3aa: CASSGARSGGVTDTQYF

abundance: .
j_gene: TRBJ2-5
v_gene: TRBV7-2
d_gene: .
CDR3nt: TGTGCCAGCAGCTTCGACGGGGGGCGACAAGAGACCCAGTACTTC
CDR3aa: CASSFDGGRQETQYF

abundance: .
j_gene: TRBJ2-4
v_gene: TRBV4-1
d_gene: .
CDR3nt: TGCGCCAGCAGCCAAGTTTCCGAGCGGCTCAGCGACATTCAGTACTTC
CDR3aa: CASSQVSERLSDIQYF

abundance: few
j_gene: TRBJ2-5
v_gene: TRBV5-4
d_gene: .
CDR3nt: TGTGCCAGCAGCCGTGACGGGGACCAAGAGACCCAGTACTTC
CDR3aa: CASSRDGDQETQYF

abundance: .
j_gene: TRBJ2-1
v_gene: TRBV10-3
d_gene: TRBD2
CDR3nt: TGTGCCACAGGACTAGCCAATGAGCAGTTCTTC
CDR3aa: CATGLANEQFF

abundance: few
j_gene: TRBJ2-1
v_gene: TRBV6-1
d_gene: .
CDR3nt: TGTGCCAGCAGTGATGCGGACCGAGGCCGGGGCAATGAGCAGTTCTTC
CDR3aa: CASSDADRGRGNEQFF

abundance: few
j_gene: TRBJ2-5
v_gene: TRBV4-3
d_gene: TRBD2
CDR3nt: TGCGCCAGCAGCCAAGAATCGGGGGGCGGACTAGCGGAAGAGACCCAGTACTTC
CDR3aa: CASSQESGGGLAEETQYF

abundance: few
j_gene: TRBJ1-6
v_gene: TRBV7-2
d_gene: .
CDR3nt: TGTGCCAGCAGCGTACTAGGGACCCTCCACTTT
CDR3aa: CASSVLGTLHF

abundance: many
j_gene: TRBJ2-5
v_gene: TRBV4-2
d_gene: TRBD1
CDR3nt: TGTGCCAGCAGCCAGGACAGGCGGGCTGAGACCCAGTACTTC
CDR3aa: CASSQDRRAETQYF

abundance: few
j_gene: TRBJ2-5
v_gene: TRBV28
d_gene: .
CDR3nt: TGTGCCAGCAGTACCCCATCCAGGGGCCAAGAGACCCAGTACTTC
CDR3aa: CASSTPSRGQETQYF

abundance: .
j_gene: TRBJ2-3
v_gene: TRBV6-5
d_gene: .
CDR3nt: TGTGCCAGCAGTTACTCGGAGTCCCCAGATACGCAGTATTTT
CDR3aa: CASSYSESPDTQYF

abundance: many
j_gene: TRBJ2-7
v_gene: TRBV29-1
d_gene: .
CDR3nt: TGCAGCGTTGGAGGCAACCCACTGAGCCCCTACGAGCAGTACTTC
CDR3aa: CSVGGNPLSPYEQYF

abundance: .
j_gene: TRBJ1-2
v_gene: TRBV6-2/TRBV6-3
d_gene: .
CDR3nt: TGTGCCAGCAGCCCGGTATTGCCCCCTGGCTACACCTTC
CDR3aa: CASSPVLPPGYTF

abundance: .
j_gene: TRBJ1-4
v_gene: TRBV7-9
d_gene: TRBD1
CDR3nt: TGTGCCAGCAGCCGGGGACAGGGGATTGGGTCGAGCGAAAAACTGTTTTTT
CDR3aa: CASSRGQGIGSSEKLFF

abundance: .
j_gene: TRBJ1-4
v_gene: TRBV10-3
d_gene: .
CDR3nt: TGTGCCATCAGTGAGGACGGTGCAACTAATGAAAAACTGTTTTTT
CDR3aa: CAISEDGATNEKLFF

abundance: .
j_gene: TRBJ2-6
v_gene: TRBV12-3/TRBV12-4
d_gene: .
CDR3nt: TGTGCCGGCAGATCTCGGGGTGGTACCCCCTCTGGGGCCAACGTCCTGACTTTC
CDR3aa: CAGRSRGGTPSGANVLTF

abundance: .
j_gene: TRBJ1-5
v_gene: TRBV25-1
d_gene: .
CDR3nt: TGTGCCAGCAGTGTTCGGGGAGGCAATCAGCCCCAGCATTTT
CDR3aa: CASSVRGGNQPQHF

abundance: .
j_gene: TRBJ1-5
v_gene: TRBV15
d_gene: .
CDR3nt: TGTGCCACCAGCAGAGATGGACAGCTAAATCAGCCCCAGCATTTT
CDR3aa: CATSRDGQLNQPQHF

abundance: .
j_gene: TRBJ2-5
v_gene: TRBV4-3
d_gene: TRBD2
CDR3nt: TGCGCCAGCAGCCGGTCCATACTAGCGGGGGGGCTGGAGACCCAGTACTTC
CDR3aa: CASSRSILAGGLETQYF

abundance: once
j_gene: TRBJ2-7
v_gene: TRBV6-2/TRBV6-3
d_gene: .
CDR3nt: TGTGCCAGCAGTAGCCAACAGGGCTTGTACGAGCAGTACTTC
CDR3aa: CASSSQQGLYEQYF

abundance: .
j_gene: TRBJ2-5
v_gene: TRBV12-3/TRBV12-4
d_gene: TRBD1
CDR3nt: TGTGCCAGCAGTCTTCGACAGGGTCCCCGTCAAGAGACCCAGTACTTC
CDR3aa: CASSLRQGPRQETQYF

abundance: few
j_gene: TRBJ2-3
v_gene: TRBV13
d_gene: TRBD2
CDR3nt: TGTGCCAGCAGCCCCCCTAGCGGGGGCTTCACAGATACGCAGTATTTT
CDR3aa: CASSPPSGGFTDTQYF

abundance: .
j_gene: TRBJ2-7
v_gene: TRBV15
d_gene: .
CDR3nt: TGTGCCACCAGCAGGGATAACCAACTCGGACACTCCTACGAGCAGTACTTC
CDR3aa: CATSRDNQLGHSYEQYF

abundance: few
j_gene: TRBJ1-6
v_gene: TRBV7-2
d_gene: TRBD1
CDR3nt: TGTGCCAGCAGCCTGATAGGGGGACAGGGAAGGAATTCACCCCTCCACTTT
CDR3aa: CASSLIGGQGRNSPLHF

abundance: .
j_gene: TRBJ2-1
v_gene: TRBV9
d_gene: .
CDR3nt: TGTGCCAGCAGCGTAGGACCAGGGGTTCATGAGCAGTTCTTC
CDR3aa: CASSVGPGVHEQFF

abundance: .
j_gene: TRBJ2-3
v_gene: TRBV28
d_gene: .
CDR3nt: .
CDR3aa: CASSFGGRKTQYFGPGTTDTQYF

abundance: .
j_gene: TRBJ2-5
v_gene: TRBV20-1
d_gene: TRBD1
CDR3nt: TGCAGTGCTACCCAAGACAGGGGCTCAGGAGAGACCCAGTACTTC
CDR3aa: CSATQDRGSGETQYF